This TCR beta chain was sequenced during a study of T cells in Graves' hyperthyroidism and ophthalmopathy. Amplification of TCR beta CDR3 regions used RNA as the template. The HTBI primer set drove a first-round RT-PCR of the TCR CDR3. TCRdb re-called the multiplex PCR reads through MiXCR, storing one row per CDR3 protein. The table includes about 320,000 distinct CDR3 sequences, 16% detected once. The CDR3 totals 16 residues. V was pared by 2 bases and J by 2 bases, with 9 bases of the junction left unmatched. From germline, CDR1 is GTSNPN and CDR2 SVGIG (reference sequence). This clonotype was picked up many times.

The sequence was collected from a young man with Graves' hyperthyroidism. This chain links TRBV30 with TRBJ1-5; TRBD1 agrees at 7 bases. Sequencing input: blood. CDR3 sequence reads: CAWSPGYRGGNQPQHF. DNA of the CDR3: TGTGCCTGGAGTCCCGGGTACAGGGGCGGCAATCAGCCCCAGCATTTT.